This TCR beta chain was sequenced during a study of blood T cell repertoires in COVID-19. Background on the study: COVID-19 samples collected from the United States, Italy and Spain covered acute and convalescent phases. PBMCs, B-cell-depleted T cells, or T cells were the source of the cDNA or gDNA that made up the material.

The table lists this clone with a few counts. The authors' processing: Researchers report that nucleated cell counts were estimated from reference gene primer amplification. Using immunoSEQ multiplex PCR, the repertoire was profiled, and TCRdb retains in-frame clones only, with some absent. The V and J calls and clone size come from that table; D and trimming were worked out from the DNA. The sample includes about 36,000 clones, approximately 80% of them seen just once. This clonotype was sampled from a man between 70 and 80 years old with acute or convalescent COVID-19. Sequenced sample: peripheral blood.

CDR3 bases: TGTGCCAGCAGTCCAGGGGGCGTCGGGACCGGGGAGCTGTTTTTT. Its protein product is CASSPGGVGTGELFF. This sequence joins TRBV27 and TRBJ2-2; 8 bases align to TRBD1. V lost 5 bases to trimming and J lost 5 bases; unmatched junction nucleotides: 7. Germline loops: CDR1 MNHEY, CDR2 SMNVEV (reference sequence). This CDR3 has 15 residues.